Each of the 25 T cell receptor beta chains below was sequenced from the same sample in a study of cytomegalovirus exposure and HLA in healthy donors. Primers included in the PCR were 60 Vbeta and 13 Jbeta primers. Method: immunoSEQ multiplex PCR; TCRdb's copy keeps in-frame clones and lacks some. The sample includes some 270,000 clones, under 90% of them seen just once. Sequenced material: PBMCs. These receptors were taken from a girl aged 2-15 years in good health and CMV-seronegative.

The gene calls are TRBV7-8 and TRBJ1-3; TRBD1 matches 7 bases. V lost 5 bases and J lost 0; bases outside the gene matches: 4. In germline, CDR1 is SGHVS, CDR2 FQNEAQ. The CDR3 contains 15 residues. This chain's CDR3 is CASSGRDSSGNTIYF. The DNA for the CDR3 is TGTGCCAGCAGCGGCAGGGACAGCTCTGGAAACACCATATATTTT.

This clone has more than one count but fewer than ten. This rearrangement joins TRBV9 to TRBJ2-7; 10 bases agree with TRBD1. Germline trimming cut 0 bases from V and 6 bases from J; bases unmatched to any gene: 9. CDR1 is SGDLS and CDR2 is YYNGEE in the germline V gene. The CDR3 runs to 16 residues. The CDR3 DNA sequence: TGTGCCAGCAGCGTAGCTCCGACAGGGGGCTCAGGCGAGCAGTACTTC. This sequence encodes CASSVAPTGGSGEQYF.

The V gene is TRBV6-4, the J gene TRBJ2-6; D is undetermined. Per germline, CDR1 MRHNA and CDR2 SNTAGT. This CDR3 has 13 amino acids. The germline V and J ends were trimmed by 7 bases and 0 bases, with 4 bases remaining between them. In DNA, the CDR3 is TGTGCCAGCAAGAGCTCTGGGGCCAACGTCCTGACTTTC. This gives the protein CASKSSGANVLTF.

The genes are TRBV19 and TRBJ2-3; D is possibly TRBD2 (6 bases). Germline V CDR1 and CDR2: LNHDA, SQIVND (reference sequence). This CDR3 contains 18 residues. V dropped 3 bases and J dropped 0 bases, with 19 bases sitting between them. The CDR3 loop reads CASSISWFGDLSTDTQYF. The CDR3 coding sequence is TGTGCCAGTAGTATCTCCTGGTTTGGGGACTTGAGCACAGATACGCAGTATTTT. The full variable domain, rest sourced from reference TRBV19 and TRBJ2-3, is DGGITQSPKYLFRKEGQNVTLSCEQNLNHDAMYWYRQDPGQGLRLIYYSQIVNDFQKGDIAEGYSVSREKKESFPLTVTSAQKNPTAFYLCASSISWFGDLSTDTQYFGPGTRLTVL.

The chain couples TRBV9 to TRBJ2-1, with 8 nucleotides matching TRBD2. After removal of 2 bases from V and 8 bases from J, the junction contained 18 bases not matched to a gene. The CDR3 is made up of 18 amino acids. Looked up from germline, CDR1 is SGDLS and CDR2 is YYNGEE. In nucleotides, the CDR3 is TGTGCCAGCAGCGTGGGAGGGTCTAGCGGGTGGAGGTTGGATGAGCAGTTCTTC. It specifies CASSVGGSSGWRLDEQFF.

This clone was seen a handful of times. The V gene is TRBV28, the J gene TRBJ2-1; D gene uncertain. CDR1 and CDR2 from the germline V gene are MDHEN and SYDVKM. The CDR3 has 12 residues. Trimming left V 4 bases short and J 5 bases short, with 6 bases between. The CDR3 coding sequence is TGTGCCAGCAGTTATGCGGACAATGAGCAGTTCTTC. Residues: CASSYADNEQFF.

The chain carries TRBV29-1 and TRBJ1-2; 8 bases line up with TRBD1. The trim removed 5 bases at V and 0 bases at J, leaving 8 bases unmatched. The CDR3 has 15 residues. CDR1 and CDR2 (germline): SQVTM, ANQGSEA. The CDR3 DNA is TGCAGCGTTACCCGGGACAGGTCTTCTAACTATGGCTACACCTTC. Encoded protein: CSVTRDRSSNYGYTF.

In its sample, this clone was seen once. CDR3 DNA: TGTGCCAGCAGCTTAGTGTGGGGAGCTGGAGATACGCAGTATTTT. Its protein is CASSLVWGAGDTQYF. The chain is built from TRBV11-2 and TRBJ2-3, with D tentatively TRBD2 (5 bases). V dropped 1 base and J dropped 5 bases, with 13 bases sitting between them. The length of the CDR3 is 15 residues. Germline loops: CDR1 SGHAT, CDR2 FQNNGV.

This clone was seen a single time. The chain is built from TRBV18 and TRBJ1-4; 7 nucleotides match TRBD1. J gave up 5 bases and V 6 bases, and 6 bases lay outside the gene matches. Germline CDR1 reads KGHSH; CDR2 reads LQKENI. The CDR3 extends over 14 amino acids. The CDR3: CASSRDSINEKLFF. The CDR3 DNA sequence: TGTGCCAGCTCGCGGGACAGCATAAATGAAAAACTGTTTTTT.

The V gene is TRBV14, the J gene TRBJ2-3, with 8 bases identical to TRBD1. The germline gives CDR1 SGHDN, CDR2 FVKESK. The CDR3 length is 13 residues. V was clipped by 6 bases and J by 6 bases; unmatched bases: 5. The CDR3 DNA is TGTGCCAGCAGTCCGGACAGGGCCGATACGCAGTATTTT. Protein product: CASSPDRADTQYF.

V usage is TRBV30 and J usage is TRBJ1-2; the D gene is possibly TRBD1 (6 bases). The ends were cut back, 3 bases at V and 4 bases at J, with 18 bases in the middle. This CDR3 is built from 15 residues. Germline assignment: CDR1 GTSNPN and CDR2 SVGIG (reference sequence). The CDR3 region has the DNA TGTGCCTGGAGAGTCATGGGAGGGGGGAGCTATGGCTACACCTTC. Its protein is CAWRVMGGGSYGYTF.

The rearrangement uses TRBV6-5 and TRBJ2-7; TRBD2 agrees at 10 bases. The CDR3 loop spans 16 amino acids. J was trimmed by 3 bases and V by 0 bases; bases with no gene match: 5. From germline, CDR1 is MNHEY and CDR2 SVGAGI. The CDR3 coding sequence is TGTGCCAGCAGTTACTCTCTAGCGGGAGTCTACTACGAGCAGTACTTC. Protein sequence: CASSYSLAGVYYEQYF.

This clone has only one observation. The chain links TRBV6-6 to TRBJ1-3; D not resolved. V gave up 0 bases and J gave up 0 bases, with 6 bases separating them. The germline gives CDR1 MNHNY, CDR2 SVGAGI (reference sequence). The CDR3 covers 15 residues. CDR3: CASSYSMASGNTIYF. CDR3 coding DNA: TGTGCCAGCAGTTACTCGATGGCCTCTGGAAACACCATATATTTT.

This clone turned up a few times. The rearrangement uses TRBV10-1 and TRBJ2-2; D gene uncertain. This CDR3 region has 13 residues. V was clipped by 7 bases and J by 4 bases, with 10 bases between them. CDR1 is WNHNN, CDR2 SYGVQD, per germline (reference sequence). CDR3 nucleotide sequence: TGCGCCAGCATGAGTCCCTCCACCGGGGAGCTGTTTTTT. Its protein product is CASMSPSTGELFF.

This clone has a handful of counts. This CDR3 reads CASSAGGLQAGTYNSPLHF. In DNA form, the CDR3 reads TGTGCCAGCAGCGCGGGAGGGCTGCAGGCCGGGACGTATAATTCACCCCTCCACTTT. The V and J genes are TRBV27 and TRBJ1-6; tentatively, D is TRBD1 (5 bases). The CDR3 has 19 residues. The ends were cut back, 6 bases at V and 4 bases at J, with 25 bases in the middle. The V gene's germline CDR1 is MNHEY and CDR2 SMNVEV (reference sequence).

The genes are TRBV9 and TRBJ2-1; tentative D call: TRBD2 (7 bases). The CDR3 is 16 residues long. CDR1 is SGDLS, CDR2 YYNGEE, per germline. V lost 2 bases and J lost 6, with 18 bases in between. CDR3 sequence (DNA): TGTGCCAGCAGCGTCCGAGGGGGGGCCTTCCTCAATGAGCAGTTCTTC. Protein: CASSVRGGAFLNEQFF. Full variable domain (rest looked up from reference TRBV9 and TRBJ2-1): DSGVTQTPKHLITATGQRVTLRCSPRSGDLSVYWYQQSLDQGLQFLIQYYNGEERAKGNILERFSAQQFPDLHSELNLSSLELGDSALYFCASSVRGGAFLNEQFFGPGTRLTVL.

This clone was seen more than once but under ten times. This chain links TRBV10-3 with TRBJ2-3; 11 bases match TRBD2. The trim removed 3 bases at V and 0 bases at J, leaving 2 bases unmatched. The germline gives CDR1 ENHRY, CDR2 SYGVKD. This CDR3 has 16 residues. Here the CDR3 reads CAISDRTSGSTDTQYF. The CDR3 DNA reads TGTGCCATCAGTGACAGGACTAGCGGGAGCACAGATACGCAGTATTTT.

This clone was counted only a few times. The V gene is TRBV29-1, the J gene TRBJ2-3; 9 positions agree with TRBD1. This CDR3 has 14 amino acids. The germline V gene has CDR1 SQVTM and CDR2 ANQGSEA. V lost 6 bases and J lost 2; bases outside the gene matches: 6. The CDR3 DNA reads as TGCAGCGTGACATGGGACAGGGTCACAGATACGCAGTATTTT. Encoded protein: CSVTWDRVTDTQYF.

The chain carries TRBV19 and TRBJ2-3; the D gene is possibly TRBD1 (6 bases). Germline V gene lookup returns CDR1 LNHDA and CDR2 SQIVND (reference sequence). The CDR3 sequence is 16 residues long. Deletions cut 7 bases from V and 4 bases from J, with 21 bases between. The CDR3 region has the DNA TGTGCCAGTAAACTCCACTGGCAGGGGCGATCAGATACGCAGTATTTT. It encodes CASKLHWQGRSDTQYF.

This clone showed up just once. This chain connects TRBV10-3 to TRBJ1-1, with TRBD1 identical over 10 bases. CDR1 and CDR2 (germline): ENHRY, SYGVKD. J lost 1 base, V lost 3 bases, and 5 bases had no gene match. This CDR3 has 16 residues. CDR3 loop: CAISDGTGVRNTEAFF. CDR3 DNA: TGTGCCATCAGTGATGGGACAGGGGTTCGGAACACTGAAGCTTTCTTT.

The chain is built from TRBV9 and TRBJ1-2; 10 bases are shared with TRBD1. Trimming removed 3 bases from V and 8 bases from J; junction bases left unmatched: 7. Germline V gene lookup returns CDR1 SGDLS and CDR2 YYNGEE. The CDR3 runs 14 residues. The CDR3: CASSGPGTGVGYTF. In DNA form, the CDR3 reads TGTGCCAGCAGCGGACCCGGGACAGGGGTGGGCTACACCTTC.

The gene calls are TRBV4-1 and TRBJ2-1; 8 nucleotides match TRBD2. J lost 0 bases, V lost 0 bases, and 1 base had no gene match. CDR3 length: 16 amino acids. The germline CDR1 and CDR2 sequences are MGHRA and YSYEKL. The CDR3 bases are TGCGCCAGCAGCCAAGATAGCGGGAACTCCTACAATGAGCAGTTCTTC. The encoded protein is CASSQDSGNSYNEQFF.

DNA of the CDR3: TGTGCCAGCAGGACTAGCGGGAGGGTTCCGGATACGCAGTATTTT. As protein: CASRTSGRVPDTQYF. This sequence joins TRBV2 and TRBJ2-3, with 14 nucleotides matching TRBD2. This CDR3 has 15 residues. J lost 6 bases, V lost 6 bases, and 5 bases had no gene match. Germline V gene sequence: CDR1 SNHLY, CDR2 FYNNEI.

The CDR3 DNA reads as TGCGCCAGCAGCCAAGGGACTTTGAACACCGGGGAGCTGTTTTTT. This gives the protein CASSQGTLNTGELFF. The V call is TRBV4-1, the J call TRBJ2-2, with D perhaps TRBD2 (5 bases). This CDR3 is built from 15 residues. CDR1 is MGHRA and CDR2 is YSYEKL in the germline V gene. The V end was cut by 1 base, the J end by 1 base, with 7 bases between.

The chain employs TRBV28 and TRBJ2-7; tentatively, D is TRBD2 (7 bases). The CDR3 length is 16 residues. The germline CDR1 and CDR2 sequences are MDHEN and SYDVKM. The V end was cut by 5 bases, the J end by 2 bases, with 19 bases between. CDR3 in DNA: TGTGCCAGCAGTGCTACCTCCGCGGGGGCCACCTACGAGCAGTACTTC. Protein product: CASSATSAGATYEQYF.